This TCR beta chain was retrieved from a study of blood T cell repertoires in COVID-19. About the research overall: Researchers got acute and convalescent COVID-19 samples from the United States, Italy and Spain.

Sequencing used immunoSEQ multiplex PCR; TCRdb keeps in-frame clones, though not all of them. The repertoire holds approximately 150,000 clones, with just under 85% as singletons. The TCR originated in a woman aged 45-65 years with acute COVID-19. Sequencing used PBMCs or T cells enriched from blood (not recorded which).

In nucleotides, the CDR3 is TGTGCCAGCAGCCAAGATTCCTCGGGACAGGGGACCAATGAGCAGTTCTTC. Encoded protein: CASSQDSSGQGTNEQFF. The V gene is TRBV3-1 (or the pseudogene TRBV3-2), the J gene TRBJ2-1; 10 nucleotides match TRBD1. The length of the CDR3 is 17 residues. CDR1 and CDR2 (germline): LGHDT, YNNKEL (reference sequence). The V segment lost 0 bases and the J segment 6 bases; nucleotides outside the gene matches: 8.